Detailed here is one TCR beta chain. Its antigen is not identified. PCR amplification relied on 60 Vbeta primers (plus 13 Jbeta primers). Assay used: immunoSEQ multiplex PCR; TCRdb lists only in-frame clones, some missing. Seen here are more than 120,000 clones, 78% observed once, and the top ten hold about 6.8%. This specimen belongs to a study of cytomegalovirus exposure and HLA in healthy donors. General study points: Presence/absence results assume similar sequencing depth per donor, which may not hold. CMV serostatus was the only immune exposure information that was available. Later on, an analysis tied about 17,000 TCR beta sequences to HLA alleles at 0.05 false discovery rate. A likely sequencing artifact accounted for one observed cluster of highly shared sequence variants.

The CDR3 is made up of 15 amino acids. Germline CDR1 and CDR2: SGHRS and YFSETQ. V lost 0 bases and J lost 4; bases outside the gene matches: 4. This TCR was sampled from a woman aged 40 to 49 in good health and CMV-seropositive. The chain employs TRBV5-1 and TRBJ2-1, with 7 bases fitting TRBD2. Specimen: PBMCs. As DNA, the CDR3 is TGCGCCAGCAGCTTGGGGGGAGGGACTTACAATGAGCAGTTCTTC. Amino acid sequence: CASSLGGGTYNEQFF.